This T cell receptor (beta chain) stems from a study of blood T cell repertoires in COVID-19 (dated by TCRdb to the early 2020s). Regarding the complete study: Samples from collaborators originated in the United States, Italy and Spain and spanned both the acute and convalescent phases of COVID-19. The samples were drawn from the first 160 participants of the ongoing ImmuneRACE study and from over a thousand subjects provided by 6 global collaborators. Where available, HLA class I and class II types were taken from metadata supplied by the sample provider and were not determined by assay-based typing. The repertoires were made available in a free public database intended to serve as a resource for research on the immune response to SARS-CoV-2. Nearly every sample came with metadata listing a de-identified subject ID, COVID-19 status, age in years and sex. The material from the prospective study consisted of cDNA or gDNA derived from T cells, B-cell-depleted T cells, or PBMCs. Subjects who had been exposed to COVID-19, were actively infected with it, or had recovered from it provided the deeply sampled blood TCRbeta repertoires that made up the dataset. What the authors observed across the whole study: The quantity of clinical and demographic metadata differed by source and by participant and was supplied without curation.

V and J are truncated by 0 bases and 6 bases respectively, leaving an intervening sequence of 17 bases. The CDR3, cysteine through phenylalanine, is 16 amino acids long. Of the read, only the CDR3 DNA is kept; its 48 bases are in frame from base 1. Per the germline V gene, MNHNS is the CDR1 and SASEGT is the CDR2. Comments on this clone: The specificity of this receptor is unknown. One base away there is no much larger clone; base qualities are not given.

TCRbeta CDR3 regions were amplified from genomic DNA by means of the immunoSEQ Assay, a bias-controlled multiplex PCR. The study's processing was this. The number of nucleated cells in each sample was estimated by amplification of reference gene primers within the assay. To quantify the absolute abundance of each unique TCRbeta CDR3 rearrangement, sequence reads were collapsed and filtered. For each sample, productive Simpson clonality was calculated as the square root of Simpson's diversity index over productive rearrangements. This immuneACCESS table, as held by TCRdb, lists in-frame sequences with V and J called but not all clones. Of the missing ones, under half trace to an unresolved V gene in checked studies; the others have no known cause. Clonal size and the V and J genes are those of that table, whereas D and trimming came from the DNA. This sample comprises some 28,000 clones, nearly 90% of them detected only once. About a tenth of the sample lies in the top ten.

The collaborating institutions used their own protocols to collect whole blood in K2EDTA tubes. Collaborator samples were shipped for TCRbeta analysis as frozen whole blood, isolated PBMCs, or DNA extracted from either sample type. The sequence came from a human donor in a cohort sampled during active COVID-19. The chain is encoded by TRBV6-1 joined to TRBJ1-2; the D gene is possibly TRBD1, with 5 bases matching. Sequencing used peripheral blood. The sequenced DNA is TGTGCCAGCAGTGAAGCGGGGTCTGCCAGGGTAAATGGCTACACCTTC. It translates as CASSEAGSARVNGYTF.